A selection of T cell receptor beta chains follows, all from one sample in a study of shared clonotypes between healthy human individuals. Produced via immunoSEQ multiplex PCR; TCRdb's table is partial and in-frame only. The sample carries approximately 2.3 million clones, more than 85% recorded once. Input material: naive CD4+ T cells from PBMCs. Receptors originate from a man between 18 and 35 years old in good health. Some clones in this sample may be carry-over from other donors' samples. Each CDR3 is given with its conserved first and last residue. D genes are given only for firm matches.

D gene: .; J gene: TRBJ1-2; V gene: TRBV28; CDR3 DNA: TGTGCCAGCAGTTTCCGGACAGCGTATGGCTACACCTTC; CDR3 protein: CASSFRTAYGYTF
D gene: .; J gene: TRBJ2-1; V gene: TRBV20-1; CDR3 DNA: TGCAGTGCAAAACTAGTCTATGAGCAGTTCTTC; CDR3 protein: CSAKLVYEQFF
D gene: .; J gene: TRBJ1-1; V gene: TRBV5-6; CDR3 DNA: TGTGCCAGCAGCTTGGAGGGTAACACTGAAGCTTTCTTT; CDR3 protein: CASSLEGNTEAFF
D gene: TRBD2; J gene: TRBJ2-1; V gene: TRBV5-1; CDR3 DNA: TGCGCCAGCAGCTTTACGACTAGCGGGGGAACCTACAATGAGCAGTTCTTC; CDR3 protein: CASSFTTSGGTYNEQFF
D gene: .; J gene: TRBJ2-1; V gene: TRBV4-2; CDR3 DNA: TGTGCCAGCAGCCCTTCTCCCCCCGCCAGAAACAATGAGCAGTTCTTC; CDR3 protein: CASSPSPPARNNEQFF
D gene: .; J gene: TRBJ2-1; V gene: TRBV6-5; CDR3 DNA: TGTGCCTCCAGGAGGGACTTCTACAATGAGCAGTTCTTC; CDR3 protein: CASRRDFYNEQFF
D gene: .; J gene: TRBJ2-2; V gene: TRBV19; CDR3 DNA: TGTGCCAGTAGTATAGATCCTTGGGGTCGGGTCACCGGGGAGCTGTTTTTT; CDR3 protein: CASSIDPWGRVTGELFF
D gene: TRBD2; J gene: TRBJ2-7; V gene: TRBV7-7; CDR3 DNA: TGTGCCACCGACCGGGGGGGCCCACTCAGGGACGAGCAGTACTTC; CDR3 protein: CATDRGGPLRDEQYF
D gene: .; J gene: TRBJ1-4; V gene: TRBV2; CDR3 DNA: TGTGCCAGCTCCAATTTACAGTCTGGCTCAGGTGAAAAACTGTTTTTT; CDR3 protein: CASSNLQSGSGEKLFF
D gene: TRBD1; J gene: TRBJ1-2; V gene: TRBV7-9; CDR3 DNA: TGTGCCAGCAGTCCCCCAACAGGGGGCTTTGGTGGCTACACCTTC; CDR3 protein: CASSPPTGGFGGYTF
D gene: .; J gene: TRBJ2-3; V gene: TRBV28; CDR3 DNA: TGTGCCAGCAGTTTAAGGTTAGGGCGGGCGAGCACAGATACGCAGTATTTT; CDR3 protein: CASSLRLGRASTDTQYF
D gene: TRBD2; J gene: TRBJ2-3; V gene: TRBV5-1; CDR3 DNA: TGCGCCAGCAGCTCCTTGGGGGGGACAGATACGCAGTATTTT; CDR3 protein: CASSSLGGTDTQYF
D gene: .; J gene: TRBJ1-5; V gene: TRBV28; CDR3 DNA: TGTGCCAGCAGTTATCCCGGGCGTGTCAATCAGCCCCAGCATTTT; CDR3 protein: CASSYPGRVNQPQHF
D gene: .; J gene: TRBJ2-3; V gene: TRBV7-3; CDR3 DNA: TGTGCCAGCAGCCAGGCGGCCACAGATACGCAGTATTTT; CDR3 protein: CASSQAATDTQYF
D gene: .; J gene: TRBJ2-7; V gene: TRBV28; CDR3 DNA: TGTGCCAGCGGTTCCCGGGCCTACGAGCAGTACTTC; CDR3 protein: CASGSRAYEQYF